This T cell receptor beta chain was observed in a study of Graves' ophthalmopathy and Graves' hyperthyroidism. Study context: Peripheral blood collection took place at initial diagnosis, before any treatment.

PBMCs came from roughly 9.2 ml of fresh peripheral blood. Study conclusions and caveats: Between ophthalmopathy and stable hyperthyroidism, a 13-signature model drew a separation with approximately 87% sensitivity and approximately 77% specificity. Clonotypes were expanded in thyroid at above 0.001 frequency, and most also appeared in blood.

Scientists amplified the TCR beta CDR3 regions from RNA transcripts. The authors performed first-round RT-PCR with HTBI primers and then a second-round multiplex PCR. MiXCR was run by TCRdb on the multiplex PCR reads, yielding one entry per CDR3 protein. The sample records roughly 400,000 distinct CDR3 sequences, 15% being singletons. Concerning this clonotype itself: Its specificity is unknown.

What was sequenced was peripheral blood. The sequence was collected from a woman between 18 and 29 years old with stable Graves' hyperthyroidism.

The CDR3 here is CASRGQGLAEAFF. In DNA form, the CDR3 reads TGTGCCAGCAGGGGACAGGGTTTGGCTGAAGCTTTCTTT. The V call is TRBV6-1, the J call TRBJ1-1; the match to TRBD1 covers 9 bases. The V and J ends lost 6 bases and 6 bases, in that order; junction bases with no gene match: 5. Germline values: CDR1 MNHNS, CDR2 SASEGT. This CDR3 is 13 amino acids long.